This TCR beta chain was observed in a study of cytomegalovirus exposure and HLA in healthy donors. V gave up 2 bases and J gave up 4 bases; unmatched junction bases: 5. CDR1 is SGDLS, CDR2 YYNGEE, per germline. This CDR3 has 16 amino acids. Notes on the study in general: A later analysis found TCR association rates differed by HLA locus, highest for DRB1 and lowest for HLA-C.

Of note for this clone: Its specificity is unknown.

PCR was performed using 60 Vbeta and 13 Jbeta primers. Some clones are missing from TCRdb's copy, which holds only in-frame ones; the method was immunoSEQ multiplex PCR. The repertoire has roughly 150,000 clones, 70% to 85% of them found once; the top ten carry about 7.1%. Sequenced input: PBMCs. This sequence originates from a woman aged 50 to 65 in good health and CMV-seropositive. J is TRBJ2-2 and V is TRBV9, with TRBD1 matching over 10 bases. Written as DNA, the CDR3 is TGTGCCAGCAGCGTGACCGGGACAGGGGCCACCGGGGAGCTGTTTTTT. Protein product: CASSVTGTGATGELFF.